What follows describes a single T cell receptor beta chain. This record comes from a study of T-cell reconstitution after alpha-beta-depleted transplantation in children. Unique molecular identifiers were incorporated during preparation of the TCRbeta library. TCRdb re-analysed the PCR reads in MiXCR, keeping a single row per CDR3 protein. The sample carries more than 200,000 distinct CDR3 sequences, 9.7% recorded once. The CDR3 is made up of 14 amino acids. Germline loops: CDR1 SGHRS, CDR2 YFSETQ. V lost 4 bases, J lost 5 bases, and 8 bases stayed unmatched. The sequencing here drew on PBMCs from the stem cell graft donor, taken from the stem cell graft. This chain links TRBV5-1 with TRBJ1-1; 7 nucleotides line up with TRBD1. This receptor was taken from a human donor who donated a stem cell graft to a child with SCID. The CDR3 sequence is CASSRITGDTEAFF. The CDR3 region has the DNA TGCGCCAGCAGCCGGATAACAGGGGATACTGAAGCTTTCTTT.